Shown below are 22 T cell receptor beta chains from a single sample sequenced in a study of T cell changes during pregnancy in multiple sclerosis. Repertoires were generated with immunoSEQ multiplex PCR, while TCRdb's copy carries only in-frame clones and drops some. The repertoire includes roughly 80,000 clones, 85% to 95% of them detected once, and more than 2.5% sits in the top ten. Specimen: peripheral blood, collected in the second trimester of pregnancy. The receptors originated from a female donor with multiple sclerosis, enrolled in a pregnancy study.

The V and J genes are TRBV28 and TRBJ1-1, with TRBD1 matching over 8 bases. This CDR3 has 15 amino acids. The V gene end was trimmed by 5 bases and the J gene end by 1 base; junction bases not matched to a gene: 6. Germline CDR1 reads MDHEN; CDR2 reads SYDVKM. The CDR3 DNA follows: TGTGCCAGCAGTCCCCGGACAGGGCCGAACACTGAAGCTTTCTTT. Protein: CASSPRTGPNTEAFF.

A single count supports this clone. The rearrangement uses TRBV2 and TRBJ1-5, with TRBD1 identical over 7 bases. Germline V gene sequence: CDR1 SNHLY, CDR2 FYNNEI. This CDR3 has 15 amino acids. Trimming removed 6 bases from V and 1 base from J; junction bases left unmatched: 6. The CDR3 DNA sequence: TGTGCCAGCAGCCCGGGACAGCAAAGCAATCAGCCCCAGCATTTT. Amino acid sequence: CASSPGQQSNQPQHF.

DNA of the CDR3: TGTGCCAGCAGTGGTGGACAGGGGTTCTACACCGGGGAGCTGTTTTTT. The encoded protein is CASSGGQGFYTGELFF. The chain couples TRBV2 to TRBJ2-2; 9 nucleotides line up with TRBD1. J lost 3 bases, V lost 4 bases, and 6 bases had no gene match. Germline CDR1 is SNHLY and CDR2 is FYNNEI. The CDR3 totals 16 residues.

In this sample, this clone turned up once. This sequence joins TRBV7-2 and TRBJ2-4, with TRBD2 matching 14 bases. V shed 4 bases and J 14 bases; nucleotides not matched to a gene: 7. CDR1 is SGHTA, CDR2 FQGNSA, per germline. The CDR3 is 14 amino acids. CDR3 in amino acids: CASSSTSGGAAEYF. The CDR3, as DNA: TGTGCCAGCAGCTCGACTAGCGGGGGGGCTGCCGAGTACTTC.

This clone was picked up one time. The chain joins TRBV9 to TRBJ1-2, with TRBD1 as a possible D gene (5 bases). With 0 bases removed from V and 8 bases from J, the gap between germline ends came to 11 bases. This CDR3 is built from 13 residues. CDR1 SGDLS and CDR2 YYNGEE come from the germline V gene. The CDR3: CASSVEAGLGYTF. As DNA, the CDR3 is TGTGCCAGCAGCGTAGAAGCAGGGCTCGGCTACACCTTC.

The chain uses TRBV13 and TRBJ2-1; the D gene is possibly TRBD2 (5 bases). The V end lost 6 bases, the J end lost 9 bases, and 9 bases lay between the germline ends. The length of the CDR3 is 11 residues. CDR1 is PRHDT and CDR2 is FYEKMQ in the germline V gene (reference sequence). The CDR3 DNA sequence: TGTGCCAGCAGAGAAGGAGGTGAGCAGTTCTTC. Amino acid sequence: CASREGGEQFF. The variable domain in full, with the rest retrieved from reference TRBV13 and TRBJ2-1, is AAGVIQSPRHLIKEKRETATLKCYPIPRHDTVYWYQQGPGQDPQFLISFYEKMQSDKGSIPDRFSAQQFSDYHSELNMSSLELGDSALYFCASREGGEQFFGPGTRLTVL.

V usage is TRBV2 and J usage is TRBJ1-6; the D gene is possibly TRBD1 (6 bases). The V gene's germline CDR1 is SNHLY and CDR2 FYNNEI. The CDR3 totals 14 residues. The V and J ends lost 4 bases and 9 bases respectively, with 13 bases between them. CDR3 loop: CASSGETGASPLHF. The CDR3 nucleotides read TGTGCCAGCAGTGGGGAGACAGGAGCTTCACCCCTCCACTTT.

Only one count was recorded for this clone. The V gene is TRBV2, the J gene TRBJ2-7; D is possibly TRBD1 (5 bases). This CDR3 has 13 residues. V was pared by 10 bases and J by 3 bases, with 16 bases between. CDR1 is SNHLY, CDR2 FYNNEI, per germline. Here the CDR3 reads CATSSTDFYEQYF. The CDR3 DNA sequence: TGTGCCACCAGCTCGACAGATTTCTACGAGCAGTACTTC.

The rearrangement links TRBV5-4 to TRBJ1-2; 10 nucleotides agree with TRBD1. V dropped 9 bases and J dropped 5; count of bases not matched to a gene: 10. Per the germline V gene, CDR1 is SGHNT and CDR2 is YYREEE (reference sequence). This CDR3 is 14 amino acids long. The CDR3 reads CAIRDRGTAYGYTF. CDR3 sequence (DNA): TGTGCCATACGGGACAGGGGCACTGCTTATGGCTACACCTTC.

The chain combines TRBV19 with TRBJ1-6; 10 nucleotides match TRBD1. CDR1 LNHDA and CDR2 SQIVND come from the germline V gene (reference sequence). CDR3 length: 13 residues. J lost 10 bases, V lost 9 bases, and 6 bases had no gene match. The CDR3 here is CASWDRGYSPLHF. CDR3 DNA sequence: TGTGCCAGCTGGGACAGGGGTTACTCACCCCTCCACTTT.

The J gene is TRBJ1-5, the V gene TRBV7-9; 10 bases map to TRBD1. The germline V gene has CDR1 SEHNR and CDR2 FQNEAQ (reference sequence). This CDR3 spans 17 amino acids. V lost 2 bases, J lost 4 bases, and 8 bases stayed unmatched. This chain's CDR3 is CASSLFPGTGVNQPQHF. For the CDR3, the DNA is TGTGCCAGCAGCTTATTCCCCGGGACAGGGGTGAATCAGCCCCAGCATTTT.

This clone was seen a few times. One end of the junction varies from germline; a read error may be responsible. The V gene is TRBV7-7, the J gene TRBJ2-1; 7 bases agree with TRBD2. Germline V CDR1 and CDR2: SSHAT, FNYEAQ (reference sequence). This CDR3 spans 16 amino acids. The CDR3 DNA follows: TGTGCTAGCAGCTTACGCGGGGGAACCTCCTACAATGAGCAGTTCTTC. Amino acids: CASSLRGGTSYNEQFF.

The genes are TRBV4-1 and TRBJ2-1, with 10 bases fitting TRBD2. J lost 7 bases, V lost 1 base, and 4 bases had no gene match. This CDR3 comprises 15 residues. Germline CDR1 and CDR2: MGHRA and YSYEKL. The CDR3 sequence: CASSQVGAGGNEQFF. CDR3 sequence (DNA): TGCGCCAGCAGCCAAGTTGGAGCGGGGGGGAATGAGCAGTTCTTC.

The chain links TRBV25-1 to TRBJ2-3, with TRBD2 matching 8 bases. Per germline, CDR1 MGHDK and CDR2 SYGVNS. The CDR3 totals 13 residues. Trimming at V came to 3 bases and at J to 4 bases, leaving 0 bases not matched to a gene. CDR3 sequence (DNA): TGTGCCAGCAGTGACGGGAGGGCAGATACGCAGTATTTT. Translation gives CASSDGRADTQYF.

The J gene is TRBJ2-5, the V gene TRBV18; possible D gene TRBD1, 7 bases. Germline lookup yields CDR1 KGHSH and CDR2 LQKENI. The CDR3 covers 15 residues. V lost 0 bases and J lost 4, with 12 bases in between. The CDR3 sequence: CASSPPGGGGETQYF. CDR3 DNA: TGTGCCAGCTCACCACCAGGAGGGGGCGGAGAGACCCAGTACTTC.

The J gene is TRBJ2-7, the V gene TRBV27; D gene uncertain. V lost 2 bases and J 2 bases, leaving 7 bases between the germline ends. The CDR3 has 13 residues. CDR1 and CDR2 (germline): MNHEY, SMNVEV (reference sequence). The CDR3 region is CASSLGRTYEQYF. CDR3 coding DNA: TGTGCCAGCAGTTTAGGCAGGACCTACGAGCAGTACTTC.

V is TRBV7-9 and J is TRBJ1-6; a weak D match, TRBD1 (6 bases). This CDR3 has 13 amino acids. The germline gives CDR1 SEHNR, CDR2 FQNEAQ (reference sequence). Trimming left V 5 bases short and J 10 bases short, with 12 bases between. The CDR3 protein is CASSRPDRSPLHF. For the CDR3, the DNA is TGTGCCAGCAGCCGCCCCGACAGGTCACCCCTCCACTTT.

The rearrangement links TRBV5-4 to TRBJ2-7, with TRBD2 identical over 9 bases. V was clipped by 2 bases and J by 0 bases; unmatched bases: 9. This CDR3 has 17 amino acids. The germline gives CDR1 SGHNT, CDR2 YYREEE (reference sequence). The CDR3 bases are TGTGCCAGCAGCTTCCGGGCTAGCGGGACCCCCTCCTACGAGCAGTACTTC. It translates to CASSFRASGTPSYEQYF.

The chain joins TRBV5-6 to TRBJ2-7, with 8 bases identical to TRBD1. CDR1 is SGHDT and CDR2 is YYEEEE in the germline V gene. This CDR3 is 14 amino acids long. The V and J ends lost 0 bases and 3 bases, in that order; junction bases with no gene match: 2. CDR3 DNA sequence: TGTGCCAGCAGCTTGGAGGGACAGGACTACGAGCAGTACTTC. Its protein product is CASSLEGQDYEQYF.

The genes are TRBV6-1 and TRBJ1-2, with 8 positions matching TRBD1. The germline gives CDR1 MNHNS, CDR2 SASEGT. The CDR3 loop spans 12 amino acids. J lost 4 bases, V lost 9 bases, and 4 bases had no gene match. Here the CDR3 DNA reads TGTGCCAGTGACAGGGGTTCCTATGGCTACACCTTC. Translation gives CASDRGSYGYTF.

The chain carries TRBV5-1 and TRBJ2-3; a possible D gene is TRBD1 (6 bases). Germline V gene lookup returns CDR1 SGHRS and CDR2 YFSETQ. CDR3 size: 15 residues. V was pared by 5 bases and J by 2 bases, with 15 bases between. CDR3 loop: CASRSQGAFTDTQYF. Here the CDR3 DNA reads TGCGCCAGCAGATCACAGGGCGCTTTCACAGATACGCAGTATTTT.

The CDR3 bases are TGTGCCAGCAGCGATGGTCCGAGGAACTCCTATAATTCACCCCTCCACTTT. It encodes CASSDGPRNSYNSPLHF. The J gene is TRBJ1-6, the V gene TRBV9; D call uncertain. Trimming shortened V by 3 bases and J by 0 bases, and 13 bases separated the two germline ends. From germline, CDR1 is SGDLS and CDR2 YYNGEE. The CDR3 runs to 17 residues.